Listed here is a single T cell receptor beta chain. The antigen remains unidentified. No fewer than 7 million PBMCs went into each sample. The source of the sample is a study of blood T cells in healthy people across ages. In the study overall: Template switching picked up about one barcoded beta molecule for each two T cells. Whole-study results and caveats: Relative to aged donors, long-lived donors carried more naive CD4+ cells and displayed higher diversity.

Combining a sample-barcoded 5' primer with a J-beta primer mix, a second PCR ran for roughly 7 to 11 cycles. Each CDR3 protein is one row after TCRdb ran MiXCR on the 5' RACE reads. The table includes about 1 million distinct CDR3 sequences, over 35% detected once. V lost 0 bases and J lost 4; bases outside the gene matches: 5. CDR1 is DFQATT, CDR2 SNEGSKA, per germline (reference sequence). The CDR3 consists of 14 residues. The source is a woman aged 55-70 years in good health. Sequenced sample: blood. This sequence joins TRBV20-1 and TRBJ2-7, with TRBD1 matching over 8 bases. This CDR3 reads CSARDFRGRYEQYF. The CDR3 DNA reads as TGCAGTGCTAGAGATTTCAGGGGGCGGTACGAGCAGTACTTC.